The 32 T cell receptor beta chains listed next were all sequenced from one sample in a study of blood T cell repertoires in COVID-19. The repertoire was sequenced with immunoSEQ multiplex PCR; TCRdb's copy has only in-frame clones and lacks some. The data hold about 210,000 clones, with 81% observed a single time. Sequencing was carried out using PBMCs or T cells enriched from blood (not recorded which). The receptor source for this set is a woman between 45 and 65 years old with acute COVID-19.

This clone was found many times. The chain carries TRBV27 and TRBJ2-7; the match to TRBD1 covers 11 bases. Germline CDR1 MNHEY, CDR2 SMNVEV (reference sequence). There are 13 residues in the CDR3. The trim removed 6 bases at V and 9 bases at J, leaving 7 bases unmatched. Written as DNA, the CDR3 is TGTGCCAGCAGCCGGACAGGGGGCGCTGGGCAGTACTTC. It is translated as CASSRTGGAGQYF.

This clone was picked up a small number of times. The chain links TRBV27 to TRBJ2-7; 7 nucleotides agree with TRBD2. J was trimmed by 5 bases and V by 6 bases; bases with no gene match: 4. Germline loops: CDR1 MNHEY, CDR2 SMNVEV (reference sequence). The CDR3 runs 12 residues. The CDR3 DNA sequence: TGTGCCAGCAGAGGCGGGAGTAACGAGCAGTACTTC. Amino acid sequence: CASRGGSNEQYF.

J is TRBJ1-5 and V is TRBV14, with D possibly being TRBD1 (6 bases). Trimming removed 0 bases from V and 7 bases from J, with 16 bases in between. The germline gives CDR1 SGHDN, CDR2 FVKESK. This CDR3 has 16 residues. CDR3 region: CASSQEVQGWGQPQHF. The CDR3, as DNA: TGTGCCAGCAGCCAAGAGGTCCAGGGGTGGGGGCAGCCCCAGCATTTT.

The DNA for the CDR3 is TGTGCCAGTAACCCGACAGGGGCTTTCGAAAAACTGTTTTTT. It specifies CASNPTGAFEKLFF. This chain uses TRBV19 with TRBJ1-4; 8 nucleotides match TRBD1. V shed 7 bases and J 8 bases; nucleotides not matched to a gene: 9. Germline-derived CDR1 and CDR2 are LNHDA and SQIVND (reference sequence). The CDR3 loop spans 14 amino acids.

The rearrangement links TRBV6-1 to TRBJ1-1, with TRBD1 identical over 10 bases. V lost 1 base to trimming and J lost 0 bases; unmatched junction nucleotides: 5. This CDR3 is 17 amino acids long. CDR1 is MNHNS and CDR2 is SASEGT in the germline V gene. CDR3 in DNA: TGTGCCAGCAGTGAAGAGGGACAGGGGATGGTGAACACTGAAGCTTTCTTT. It encodes CASSEEGQGMVNTEAFF.

V usage is TRBV7-2 and J usage is TRBJ1-2, with TRBD1 as a possible D gene (6 bases). V was pared by 6 bases and J by 4 bases, with 15 bases between. Germline V gene data show CDR1 as SGHTA and CDR2 as FQGNSA. The CDR3 is 14 residues long. The CDR3 region is CASRIFQGSYGYTF. The CDR3 DNA sequence: TGTGCCAGCAGGATTTTTCAGGGGTCCTATGGCTACACCTTC.

The chain carries TRBV6-2 or TRBV6-3 and TRBJ1-5; D unclear. The CDR3 is made up of 15 amino acids. Germline V CDR1 and CDR2: MNHEY, SVGEGT. Trimming shortened V by 2 bases and J by 9 bases, and 17 bases separated the two germline ends. The CDR3 nucleotides read TGTGCCAGCAGTTACGGGCGGAGGAGATTTGGGCCCCAGCATTTT. The encoded protein is CASSYGRRRFGPQHF.

The CDR3 nucleotides read TGTGCCAGCAGTAGGTGGGTTCGCGGGAGGGCTTACCTCTCCTACGAGCAGTACTTC. Its protein product is CASSRWVRGRAYLSYEQYF. V is TRBV28 and J is TRBJ2-7; the match to TRBD2 covers 9 bases. This CDR3 is built from 19 residues. J was trimmed by 0 bases and V by 5 bases; bases with no gene match: 17. The V gene's germline CDR1 is MDHEN and CDR2 SYDVKM.

This clone was observed once. V usage is TRBV5-1 and J usage is TRBJ2-7; 7 bases map to TRBD2. Per germline, CDR1 SGHRS and CDR2 YFSETQ. V lost 0 bases to trimming and J lost 5 bases; unmatched junction nucleotides: 5. This CDR3 has 14 amino acids. CDR3 nucleotide sequence: TGCGCCAGCAGCTTGGTGTCTGGGAGGGACGAGCAGTACTTC. Translated, it gives CASSLVSGRDEQYF.

This clone was found a few times. The gene calls are TRBV6-2 or TRBV6-3 and TRBJ1-4; 8 bases are shared with TRBD1. This CDR3 spans 15 amino acids. Per the germline V gene, CDR1 is MNHEY and CDR2 is SVGEGT. Losses at the gene ends were 5 bases for V and 8 bases for J; bases not matched to a gene: 10. CDR3 amino acids: CASSTDRGLREKLFF. The DNA of the CDR3 is TGTGCCAGCAGTACCGACAGGGGACTACGGGAAAAACTGTTTTTT.

CDR3 amino acids: CASSSRFGQAGELFF. DNA for the CDR3: TGTGCCAGTAGTTCCCGGTTTGGTCAGGCGGGGGAGCTGTTTTTT. The chain carries TRBV19 and TRBJ2-2; D unclear. Germline values: CDR1 LNHDA, CDR2 SQIVND (reference sequence). Between the trimmed V and J ends, which lost 5 bases and 8 bases, there was a span of 18 bases. The CDR3 is made up of 15 amino acids.

In DNA form, the CDR3 reads TGCAGCGCCCGCGGGGCGTTTGGAGGTGGAAACACCATATATTTT. The encoded protein is CSARGAFGGGNTIYF. V usage is TRBV29-1 and J usage is TRBJ1-3; tentative D call: TRBD1 (5 bases). Germline V gives CDR1 SQVTM, CDR2 ANQGSEA. V was cut by 7 bases and J by 3 bases, with 19 bases left in between. The CDR3 has 15 amino acids.

The rearrangement joins TRBV6-5 to TRBJ1-4, with a possible D match to TRBD1 (6 bases). The germline gives CDR1 MNHEY, CDR2 SVGAGI. V lost 6 bases and J lost 5, with 10 bases in between. The CDR3 is 13 amino acids. The CDR3 DNA follows: TGTGCCAGCAGAAGTACAGGGAATGAAAAACTGTTTTTT. It translates to CASRSTGNEKLFF.

The table lists this clone with a count of one. A much bigger clone sits one base away, suggesting this may be a read error. This chain connects TRBV7-3 to TRBJ2-1; 10 bases match TRBD2. The V and J ends lost 6 bases and 0 bases, in that order; junction bases with no gene match: 2. CDR1 and CDR2 (germline): SGHTA, FQGTGA. The CDR3 is 15 amino acids. The CDR3 protein is CASRPSGSSYNEQFF. CDR3 sequence (DNA): TGTGCCAGCAGACCTAGCGGGAGCTCCTACAATGAGCAGTTCTTC. Together with reference TRBV7-3 and TRBJ2-1, the CDR3 gives the full variable domain: GAGVSQTPSNKVTEKGKYVELRCDPISGHTALYWYRQSLGQGPEFLIYFQGTGAADDSGLPNDRFFAVRPEGSVSTLKIQRTERGDSAVYLCASRPSGSSYNEQFFGPGTRLTVL.

The rearrangement links TRBV27 to TRBJ1-1; D is possibly TRBD1 (5 bases). CDR3 length equals 13 residues. The V gene lost 7 bases and the J gene lost 1 base, with 10 bases spanning the gap. Germline lookup yields CDR1 MNHEY and CDR2 SMNVEV (reference sequence). The chain's CDR3 is CASTKTANTEAFF. CDR3 sequence (DNA): TGTGCCAGCACCAAGACAGCGAACACTGAAGCTTTCTTT.

The chain carries TRBV28 and TRBJ2-7; TRBD1 agrees at 9 bases. Trimming cost V 4 bases and J 3 bases; bases outside gene matches: 4. In germline, CDR1 is MDHEN, CDR2 SYDVKM. The CDR3 sequence is 14 residues long. Written as DNA, the CDR3 is TGTGCCAGCAGTTCCCGGGACAGGGTCTACGAGCAGTACTTC. It codes for CASSSRDRVYEQYF.

In regard to this clone: The same CDR3 arises from other DNA sequences in this sample as well. The chain links TRBV28 to TRBJ1-2; the D is unclear. The CDR3 has 11 amino acids. Germline V gene data show CDR1 as MDHEN and CDR2 as SYDVKM. V was trimmed by 4 bases and J by 4 bases, leaving 4 bases between them. This CDR3 is CASSSSYGYTF. The CDR3 coding sequence is TGTGCCAGCAGTTCCAGCTATGGCTACACCTTC.

The chain recombines TRBV29-1 with TRBJ1-2; 9 nucleotides match TRBD1. The CDR3 consists of 13 residues. With V trimmed by 6 bases and J by 5 bases, 7 bases remained unmatched. Per germline, CDR1 SQVTM and CDR2 ANQGSEA. The CDR3 coding sequence is TGCAGCGTGGGGACAGGGACAGGGTATGGCTACACCTTC. It encodes CSVGTGTGYGYTF. The whole variable domain, filled in from reference TRBV29-1 and TRBJ1-2, reads SAVISQKPSRDICQRGTSLTIQCQVDSQVTMMFWYRQQPGQSLTLIATANQGSEATYESGFVIDKFPISRPNLTFSTLTVSNMSPEDSSIYLCSVGTGTGYGYTFGSGTRLTVV.

This clone was counted a few times. This sequence joins TRBV6-5 and TRBJ1-2; TRBD1 matches at 8 bases. The CDR3 consists of 14 residues. The ends lost 0 bases at V and 7 bases at J; junction bases unmatched: 4. Germline lookup yields CDR1 MNHEY and CDR2 SVGAGI. The CDR3 bases are TGTGCCAGCAGTTACTCAGGACAGGGTAGTGGCTACACCTTC. This encodes CASSYSGQGSGYTF.

This chain connects TRBV12-3 or TRBV12-4 to TRBJ1-1; 8 positions agree with TRBD1. The V and J ends lost 5 bases and 7 bases, in that order; junction bases with no gene match: 3. This CDR3 is built from 12 residues. The CDR3 sequence: CASSRDRGEAFF. CDR3 bases: TGTGCCAGCAGTCGAGACAGGGGTGAAGCTTTCTTT.

The rearrangement links TRBV7-9 to TRBJ2-1; tentative D call: TRBD2 (5 bases). There are 14 residues in the CDR3. The V end was cut by 5 bases, the J end by 4 bases, with 12 bases between. The V gene's germline CDR1 is SEHNR and CDR2 FQNEAQ (reference sequence). The CDR3 DNA follows: TGTGCCAGCAGCCCTCCCCCGGGGTACAATGAGCAGTTCTTC. Translating gives CASSPPPGYNEQFF.

The chain combines TRBV6-5 with TRBJ1-3; D uncertain. V gave up 1 base and J gave up 2 bases, with 9 bases separating them. The germline V gene encodes CDR1 MNHEY and CDR2 SVGAGI. CDR3 length: 15 residues. This CDR3 is CASSYWREAGNTIYF. CDR3 nucleotides: TGTGCCAGCAGTTACTGGAGGGAAGCTGGAAACACCATATATTTT.

This chain connects TRBV14 to TRBJ1-2, with no clear D. CDR3 length: 15 residues. CDR1 and CDR2 from the germline V gene are SGHDN and FVKESK. Trimming took off 0 bases at V and 1 base at J, with 9 bases between the two ends. The CDR3 region is CASSQDMSSNYGYTF. DNA of the CDR3: TGTGCCAGCAGCCAAGATATGTCCAGTAACTATGGCTACACCTTC. Filled out from reference TRBV14 and TRBJ1-2, the complete variable domain reads EAGVTQFPSHSVIEKGQTVTLRCDPISGHDNLYWYRRVMGKEIKFLLHFVKESKQDESGMPNNRFLAERTGGTYSTLKVQPAELEDSGVYFCASSQDMSSNYGYTFGSGTRLTVV.

The gene calls are TRBV4-1 and TRBJ1-1; weak D call: TRBD1 (5 bases). This CDR3 has 17 residues. The germline V and J ends were trimmed by 0 bases and 2 bases, with 16 bases remaining between them. Germline loops: CDR1 MGHRA, CDR2 YSYEKL. DNA of the CDR3: TGCGCCAGCAGCCAAGATCGAGGGACTTTTGCCAACACTGAAGCTTTCTTT. The encoded protein is CASSQDRGTFANTEAFF.

This chain connects TRBV28 to TRBJ1-1; 8 bases fit TRBD1. The V and J ends lost 5 bases and 7 bases, in that order; junction bases with no gene match: 6. The CDR3 covers 13 residues. The germline CDR1 and CDR2 sequences are MDHEN and SYDVKM. The CDR3 DNA reads TGTGCCAGCAGTCTAATTGGACAGGGTGAAGCTTTCTTT. Translating gives CASSLIGQGEAFF.

This chain links TRBV18 with TRBJ2-7, with TRBD1 matching 8 bases. The CDR3 sequence is 14 residues long. Germline CDR1 and CDR2: KGHSH and LQKENI. V dropped 10 bases and J dropped 5; count of bases not matched to a gene: 13. This CDR3 is CATSRTGSPHEQYF. Written as DNA, the CDR3 is TGTGCCACTTCCCGGACAGGGTCCCCACACGAGCAGTACTTC.

For this clone: At one end the junction does not follow the germline gene, possibly because of a read error. V usage is TRBV20-1 and J usage is TRBJ1-2; no firm D call. The germline gives CDR1 DFQATT, CDR2 SNEGSKA (reference sequence). This CDR3 has 8 residues. The CDR3 nucleotides read TGCAGTGCTAGAAGCGGAGACTTC. It translates to CSARSGDF.

The gene calls are TRBV7-2 and TRBJ2-5, with TRBD2 as a possible D gene (7 bases). This CDR3 spans 15 amino acids. V was shortened by 3 bases and J by 5 bases, with 16 bases between the two germline ends. Germline V gives CDR1 SGHTA, CDR2 FQGNSA. The CDR3 is CASSFTGGPGETQYF. CDR3 nucleotides: TGTGCCAGCAGCTTCACCGGGGGGCCAGGGGAGACCCAGTACTTC.

The chain is built from TRBV18 and TRBJ2-7; 7 nucleotides match TRBD1. The trim removed 3 bases at V and 5 bases at J, leaving 10 bases unmatched. This CDR3 comprises 15 residues. Germline V lookup: CDR1 KGHSH, CDR2 LQKENI. The CDR3 spells CASSPTRTGYNEQYF. As DNA, the CDR3 is TGTGCCAGCTCACCTACCCGGACAGGTTACAACGAGCAGTACTTC.

This chain joins TRBV2 and TRBJ2-7; 9 positions agree with TRBD1. Unmatched junction bases numbered 5, after V lost 9 bases and J lost 2 bases. CDR1 SNHLY and CDR2 FYNNEI come from the germline V gene. The CDR3 is made up of 13 amino acids. CDR3 sequence reads: CASKQGAPYEQYF. The CDR3 DNA reads as TGTGCCAGTAAACAGGGGGCCCCCTACGAGCAGTACTTC.

The chain is built from TRBV7-2 and TRBJ2-3; 10 bases are a match to TRBD2. Unmatched junction bases numbered 11, after V lost 5 bases and J lost 6 bases. The CDR3 has 16 residues. Germline-derived CDR1 and CDR2 are SGHTA and FQGNSA. The CDR3 DNA is TGTGCCAGCAGCCCTAGACTAGCGGGTCCGGGTGATACGCAGTATTTT. It yields the protein CASSPRLAGPGDTQYF.

The V gene is TRBV15, the J gene TRBJ1-2; 7 bases are shared with TRBD1. The CDR3 sequence is 16 residues long. The trim removed 1 base at V and 5 bases at J, leaving 10 bases unmatched. CDR1 is LNHNV and CDR2 is YYDKDF in the germline V gene (reference sequence). The CDR3 region has the DNA TGTGCCACCAGCAGAGGTCAGGGGGGAGCAACATATGGCTACACCTTC. It codes for CATSRGQGGATYGYTF.